Following are 8 T cell receptor beta chains from one sample sequenced in a study of Ad26.COV2.S vaccination and SARS-CoV-2 variants. Data came from immunoSEQ multiplex PCR; TCRdb stores just in-frame clones and leaves some out. The data hold about 400,000 clones, with about nine tenths observed a single time. The treatment was: roughly 19 received Ad26.COV2.S at low or high dose, single or two shots; roughly 5 received placebo; per-sample allocation not given. Samples analyzed were those drawn on day 63 after the first vaccine or placebo injection. Sequencing was performed on peripheral blood, taken in a trial of Ad26.COV2.S vaccine versus placebo. The receptors stem from a person between 18 and 60 years old who received the Ad26.COV2.S COVID-19 vaccine or a placebo.

The chain recombines TRBV19 with TRBJ2-3; a weak D match, TRBD2 (6 bases). Trimming removed 7 bases at V and 3 bases at J, with 11 bases between. The CDR3 consists of 13 residues. CDR1 LNHDA and CDR2 SQIVND come from the germline V gene (reference sequence). The CDR3 DNA follows: TGTGCCAGTACCGTCGGGGGAACAGATACGCAGTATTTT. Amino acids: CASTVGGTDTQYF.

The gene calls are TRBV9 and TRBJ2-1; D is ambiguous. The CDR3 is 15 residues long. Looked up from germline, CDR1 is SGDLS and CDR2 is YYNGEE. The V end lost 3 bases, the J end lost 12 bases, and 22 bases lay between the germline ends. CDR3 DNA: TGTGCCAGCAGCGCCGATGGCCTCCGGGTATCTGTGCAGTTCTTC. Protein sequence: CASSADGLRVSVQFF.

This rearrangement joins TRBV19 to TRBJ1-2; D is perhaps TRBD1 (6 bases). CDR1 LNHDA and CDR2 SQIVND come from the germline V gene (reference sequence). This CDR3 is 14 amino acids long. V was pared by 4 bases and J by 5 bases, with 14 bases between. The CDR3 region has the DNA TGTGCCAGTAGTAGCACCTCTACAGGGTATGGCTACACCTTC. This encodes CASSSTSTGYGYTF.

CDR3 in DNA: TGTGCCAGCAGCTTATGGGGCAGGGGTCTCACAGATACGCAGTATTTT. Translated: CASSLWGRGLTDTQYF. This chain joins TRBV11-3 and TRBJ2-3, with D possibly matching TRBD1 (6 bases). The CDR3 consists of 16 residues. CDR1 is SGHNT and CDR2 is YENEEA in the germline V gene. V was cut by 2 bases and J by 2 bases, with 14 bases left in between.

The chain carries TRBV7-3 and TRBJ2-2; 7 bases match TRBD2. The CDR3 contains 14 residues. V lost 0 bases, J lost 6 bases, and 1 base stayed unmatched. CDR1 SGHTA and CDR2 FQGTGA come from the germline V gene. CDR3: CASSLTAGAGELFF. The CDR3 bases are TGTGCCAGCAGCTTAACGGCGGGGGCCGGGGAGCTGTTTTTT. The whole variable domain, remainder taken from reference TRBV7-3 and TRBJ2-2, is GAGVSQTPSNKVTEKGKYVELRCDPISGHTALYWYRQSLGQGPEFLIYFQGTGAADDSGLPNDRFFAVRPEGSVSTLKIQRTERGDSAVYLCASSLTAGAGELFFGEGSRLTVL.

The chain carries TRBV6-5 and TRBJ2-6; D is undetermined. The CDR3 is 13 amino acids. V was pared by 7 bases and J by 4 bases, with 8 bases between. Germline V gene sequence: CDR1 MNHEY, CDR2 SVGAGI. CDR3 residues: CASILAGANVLTF. CDR3 DNA: TGTGCCAGCATCCTCGCGGGGGCCAACGTCCTGACTTTC.

The rearrangement links TRBV18 to TRBJ1-1, with unresolved D. Germline V gives CDR1 KGHSH, CDR2 LQKENI. Trimming removed 0 bases at V and 4 bases at J, with 12 bases between. The CDR3 totals 15 residues. CDR3 loop: CASSPPAARSTEAFF. The CDR3 nucleotides read TGTGCCAGCTCACCACCCGCAGCGAGAAGCACTGAAGCTTTCTTT.

The chain is built from TRBV20-1 and TRBJ1-5, with D uncertain. V shed 3 bases and J shed 2 bases, with 11 bases lying between them. The length of the CDR3 is 14 residues. The germline gives CDR1 DFQATT, CDR2 SNEGSKA (reference sequence). The CDR3 DNA reads as TGCAGTGCTAGTAATAGTCCGGGCAATCAGCCCCAGCATTTT. It is translated as CSASNSPGNQPQHF.